This TCR beta chain was observed in a study of OX40 agonist ivuxolimab in advanced cancers. Across the study: Participants could have had prior anti-PD-1, anti-PD-L1 or anti-CTLA-4 therapy, and around 43% had some.

No patient had autoimmune disease or received systemic immunosuppression. The investigators sampled blood at baseline, at cycle 4 day 1, and at cycle 7 day 1. The CDR3 contains 14 residues. Germline V CDR1 and CDR2: SGHNT, YYREEE (reference sequence). Trimming removed 1 base from V and 7 bases from J; junction bases left unmatched: 5. Libraries were prepared by immunoSEQ multiplex PCR; TCRdb keeps only in-frame clonotypes and omits some of them. The data contain tens of thousands of clones, 87% of them seen just once; the ten biggest clones take up approximately 1.5%. The chain recombines TRBV5-4 with TRBJ2-3; 8 positions match TRBD2. Sequences were derived from CD4+ or CD8+ T cells sorted from blood, sampled in a trial of the OX40 agonist ivuxolimab. The receptor was derived from an adult with an advanced solid tumor such as melanoma, head and neck, liver or kidney cancer. The CDR3 region has the DNA TGTGCCAGCAGCTTGAAAGCGGGAGTATATACGCAGTATTTT. Protein product: CASSLKAGVYTQYF.